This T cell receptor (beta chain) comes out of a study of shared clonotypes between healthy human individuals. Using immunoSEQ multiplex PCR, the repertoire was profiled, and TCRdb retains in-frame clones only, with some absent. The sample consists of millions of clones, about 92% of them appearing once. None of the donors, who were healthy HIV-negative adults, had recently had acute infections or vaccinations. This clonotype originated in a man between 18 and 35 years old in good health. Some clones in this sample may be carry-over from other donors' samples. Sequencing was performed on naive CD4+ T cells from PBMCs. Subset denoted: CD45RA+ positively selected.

CDR3 DNA sequence: TGTGCCAGCAGTTCCGTGACTAGCGCCGCGTACGAGCAGTACTTC. Residues: CASSSVTSAAYEQYF. The chain carries TRBV28 and TRBJ2-7, with 8 bases fitting TRBD2. After removal of 4 bases from V and 4 bases from J, the junction contained 9 bases not matched to a gene. The germline gives CDR1 MDHEN, CDR2 SYDVKM. CDR3 size: 15 residues.